A single sample gave rise to the 19 T cell receptor beta chains below, sequenced in a study of post-analysis software for immune sequencing data (dated by TCRdb to 2015 to 2017). The full study reports these points: Roughly 5 TRBV segments, including TRBV5-6, TRBV5-1 and TRBV20-1, were significantly more frequent in patients than controls.

Their antigens remain unidentified. Library preparation used PCR. Sequenced using an Illumina HiSeq 2500. To reduce PCR and sequencing biases, unique molecular identifiers were built into the TCR beta cDNA libraries. The public sequencing data were trimmed at Q25 with fastp and processed into clonotypes with MiXCR by TCRdb, which kept only in-frame beta chains. Records with the same CDR3 protein are collapsed into one entry carrying the most frequent genes and DNA. The sample contains some 370,000 distinct CDR3 sequences, less than 35% of them found a single time. Around 15% of the sample is held by the ten biggest clonotypes. Input material: blood. The receptors shown here come from a girl aged 5 to 17 with multiple sclerosis.

This clonotype was seen a handful of times. The chain combines TRBV20-1 with TRBJ1-2, with D possibly being TRBD1 (6 bases). CDR1 and CDR2 from the germline V gene are DFQATT and SNEGSKA (reference sequence). The CDR3 is 13 residues long. Trimming shortened V by 2 bases and J by 2 bases, and 9 bases separated the two germline ends. Written as DNA, the CDR3 is TGCAGTGCTAGACCAGGGGCAAACTATGGCTACACCTTC. This sequence encodes CSARPGANYGYTF.

The chain is built from TRBV6-2 or TRBV6-3 and TRBJ1-2; 8 bases agree with TRBD1. Germline CDR1 reads MNHEY; CDR2 reads SVGEGT. This CDR3 spans 15 amino acids. The J segment lost 7 bases and the V segment lost 4 bases, leaving 11 bases of the junction unmatched. The CDR3 spells CASSSEVQGASGYTF. As DNA, the CDR3 is TGTGCCAGCAGTTCCGAGGTGCAGGGGGCGAGTGGCTACACCTTC.

This chain connects TRBV7-9 to TRBJ2-3; the D is unclear. Germline CDR1 SEHNR, CDR2 FQNEAQ (reference sequence). Trimming cost V 5 bases and J 0 bases, with 12 bases left between them. The CDR3 is 15 residues long. The CDR3 sequence: CASSGPSTSTDTQYF. The CDR3 region has the DNA TGTGCCAGCAGCGGCCCGTCTACTAGCACAGATACGCAGTATTTT.

The chain joins TRBV6-6 to TRBJ1-1, with TRBD1 matching 7 bases. V was pared by 4 bases and J by 4 bases, with 9 bases of the junction left unmatched. This CDR3 region has 15 residues. Per the germline V gene, CDR1 is MNHNY and CDR2 is SVGAGI (reference sequence). The CDR3 DNA is TGTGCCAGCAGTTCTACAGGGGCAAGTAGCACTGAAGCTTTCTTT. This translates into CASSSTGASSTEAFF.

Comments on this clonotype: One end of the junction is discordant with germline, which a read error may explain. The J gene is TRBJ1-1, the V gene TRBV10-3; D is ambiguous. The CDR3 extends over 15 amino acids. Germline lookup yields CDR1 ENHRY and CDR2 SYGVKD. CDR3 protein: CAISEGQPWNTKAFF. Written as DNA, the CDR3 is TGTGCCATCAGTGAGGGCCAGCCCTGGAACACTAAAGCTTTCTTT.

This clonotype has more than one count but fewer than ten. The rearrangement joins TRBV6-5 to TRBJ1-1; D gene unclear. Per germline, CDR1 MNHEY and CDR2 SVGAGI. V was trimmed by 0 bases and J by 4 bases, leaving 6 bases between them. This CDR3 spans 13 amino acids. The CDR3 sequence is CASSYSGSTEAFF. CDR3 bases: TGTGCCAGCAGTTACTCGGGCAGCACTGAAGCTTTCTTT.

The chain employs TRBV6-1 and TRBJ2-1, with D unresolved. This CDR3 comprises 13 residues. The V and J ends lost 7 bases and 2 bases respectively, with 9 bases between them. Germline loops: CDR1 MNHNS, CDR2 SASEGT. CDR3 protein: CASIPRPYNEQFF. DNA of the CDR3: TGTGCCAGCATCCCGCGGCCCTACAATGAGCAGTTCTTC.

The chain has TRBV20-1 and TRBJ2-3, with 12 bases lining up with TRBD1. V was pared by 1 base and J by 8 bases, with 4 bases of the junction left unmatched. CDR3 length: 14 residues. The V gene's germline CDR1 is DFQATT and CDR2 SNEGSKA (reference sequence). The CDR3 protein is CSARGDRGPTTQYF. CDR3 nucleotides: TGCAGTGCTAGAGGGGACAGGGGGCCCACTACGCAGTATTTT.

The chain is built from TRBV28 and TRBJ1-1, with a weak D call TRBD1 (5 bases). The CDR3 extends over 13 amino acids. Between the trimmed V and J ends, which lost 8 bases and 3 bases, there was a span of 13 bases. Germline assignment: CDR1 MDHEN and CDR2 SYDVKM. The CDR3 DNA reads TGTGCCAGCTGGCCGGGGGGTCACACTGAAGCTTTCTTT. The encoded protein is CASWPGGHTEAFF.

This clonotype was recorded a few times. The J gene is TRBJ2-3, the V gene TRBV12-3 or TRBV12-4, with TRBD2 matching 11 bases. The CDR3 runs to 17 residues. V was pared by 5 bases and J by 2 bases, with 9 bases of the junction left unmatched. In DNA form, the CDR3 reads TGTGCCAGCAGTCTCCATAGCGGGGGGGCTTTCACAGATACGCAGTATTTT. It is translated as CASSLHSGGAFTDTQYF.

The CDR3 coding sequence is TGTGCCAGCAGTTCCTCGGCCCTGACAGGGCGTAACTATGGCTACACCTTC. It specifies CASSSSALTGRNYGYTF. The chain combines TRBV12-3 or TRBV12-4 with TRBJ1-2, with 7 positions matching TRBD1. The V and J ends lost 4 bases and 1 base, in that order; junction bases with no gene match: 12. CDR3 size: 17 residues.

The gene calls are TRBV6-2 or TRBV6-3 and TRBJ1-5; 12 nucleotides agree with TRBD1. Germline V gene sequence: CDR1 MNHEY, CDR2 SVGEGT. The CDR3 spans 17 residues. Trimming at V came to 6 bases and at J to 2 bases, leaving 8 bases not matched to a gene. The CDR3 loop is CASRGRDRGLGNQPQHF. The CDR3 nucleotides are TGTGCCAGCAGAGGACGGGACAGGGGGCTGGGCAATCAGCCCCAGCATTTT.

The CDR3 sequence is CASTLTTGGIGQPQHF. The CDR3 DNA reads as TGTGCCAGCACCCTTACAACAGGCGGTATTGGGCAGCCCCAGCATTTT. The genes are TRBV6-1 and TRBJ1-5; perhaps TRBD1 as D (5 bases). The CDR3 totals 16 residues. Germline CDR1 and CDR2: MNHNS and SASEGT. The V end was cut by 7 bases, the J end by 7 bases, with 23 bases between.

This clonotype was seen a few times. This sequence joins TRBV7-2 and TRBJ2-3; unclear D gene. V was clipped by 5 bases and J by 0 bases, with 9 bases between them. The CDR3 totals 14 residues. Germline CDR1 reads SGHTA; CDR2 reads FQGNSA. The CDR3, as DNA: TGTGCCAGCAGCCAACGCAAGAGCACAGATACGCAGTATTTT. The encoded protein is CASSQRKSTDTQYF. The full variable domain, with the rest looked up from reference TRBV7-2 and TRBJ2-3, is GAGVSQSPSNKVTEKGKDVELRCDPISGHTALYWYRQSLGQGLEFLIYFQGNSAPDKSGLPSDRFSAERTGGSVSTLTIQRTQQEDSAVYLCASSQRKSTDTQYFGPGTRLTVL.

This clonotype was seen a handful of times. This rearrangement joins TRBV12-3 or TRBV12-4 to TRBJ2-7, with D perhaps TRBD1 (5 bases). The CDR3 consists of 14 residues. The V end lost 2 bases, the J end lost 1 base, and 9 bases lay between the germline ends. The DNA of the CDR3 is TGTGCCAGCAGTTTACTGCAGGGTTCCTACGAGCAGTACTTC. This translates into CASSLLQGSYEQYF.

This clonotype was seen only a few times. The rearrangement links TRBV12-5 to TRBJ1-2, with 8 bases matching TRBD1. After removal of 3 bases from V and 1 base from J, the junction contained 4 bases not matched to a gene. CDR3 length equals 15 residues. CDR1 and CDR2 (germline): LGHNT, FRNRAP. The CDR3 region is CASGFPDRGNYGYTF. The CDR3, as DNA: TGTGCTAGTGGTTTCCCCGACAGGGGTAACTATGGCTACACCTTC.

This clonotype was detected only a few times. The chain links TRBV7-9 to TRBJ1-2, with TRBD1 identical over 7 bases. The CDR3 covers 15 residues. V was clipped by 5 bases and J by 4 bases; unmatched bases: 10. Germline V CDR1 and CDR2: SEHNR, FQNEAQ (reference sequence). The CDR3 here is CASSAEYRGGYGYTF. The CDR3 nucleotides read TGTGCCAGCAGCGCCGAATACAGGGGAGGCTATGGCTACACCTTC.

This clonotype turned up a few times. V and J are TRBV10-3 and TRBJ1-2; D remains unclear. The V gene lost 4 bases and the J gene lost 3 bases, with 9 bases spanning the gap. The CDR3 length is 13 residues. CDR1 is ENHRY and CDR2 is SYGVKD in the germline V gene. CDR3 sequence reads: CAISVEGDYGYTF. CDR3 bases: TGTGCCATCAGTGTAGAGGGAGACTATGGCTACACCTTC.

V is TRBV3-1 and J is TRBJ2-7; unclear D gene. The CDR3 runs 12 residues. Germline CDR1 reads LGHDT; CDR2 reads YNNKEL (reference sequence). Trimming cost V 1 base and J 6 bases, with 7 bases left between them. CDR3 in amino acids: CASSQGPSEQYF. The CDR3 bases are TGTGCCAGCAGCCAAGGCCCGTCCGAGCAGTACTTC.